This TCR beta chain was obtained from a study of shared clonotypes between healthy human individuals (dated by TCRdb to about 2020). For the study in its entirety: A couple of women and a few men aged 18 to 49 years were included in the cohort. For each donor, three plates each were used for CD4 naive and CD4 memory, two plates were used for CD8 naive, and one plate was used for CD8 memory. Blood TCR repertoires of five healthy adults were deeply sequenced to estimate repertoire size and the extent of clonotype sharing between individuals. To increase sequencing depth and limit assay-specific biases, TCR repertoire library preparation and sequencing were carried out by different laboratories using diverse techniques. Each donor's leukapheresis produced roughly between about 0.85 and 10 billion PBMCs. Study-wide findings and limitations: Pairwise subsampling indicated that sequencing depth was expected to affect the degree of clonotype sharing among donors. Compared with non-shared clonotypes, the clonotypes found in all four sorted-subset donors had higher generation probabilities. Estimated clonotype richness was generally larger for naive than for memory subsets. Incomplete sequencing was indicated by rarefaction of sorted-subset datasets, despite the large sequencing depth. Sampling was limited to blood, and TCR repertoires in tissue likely differ from TCR repertoires in blood. Because the study included only a small number of donors, the genetic and exposure-history diversity represented was limited. Approximately 5% of naive CD4, 3.5% of naive CD8, about 2.4% of memory CD4, and around 0.4% of memory CD8 clonotypes were shared across several donors.

A note on this clone: It lacks a known antigen. No base quality information exists; no much larger clone differs at one position. Different DNA sequences within this sample yield the same CDR3.

The CDR3 has 13 amino acids, counting the end cysteine and phenylalanine. Just CDR3 DNA is preserved here, 39 bases in frame from base 1. At the junction V is shortened by 0 bases and J by 3 bases, with 7 bases in between. The germline V gene (reference sequence) provides CDR1 SGHNT and CDR2 YYREEE. TCR CDR3 regions were amplified from genomic DNA by multiplex PCR using the deep immunoSEQ assay. For each cell subset, the extracted genomic DNA was distributed evenly across all wells of several immunoSEQ 96-well plates, and each plate served as one replicate. For sorted subsets, 150 to 250 ng genomic DNA, equal to 25,000 to 35,000 T cell genomes, was loaded into each replicate PCR. Purified libraries were measured with a Qubit 3.0 fluorometer, size-checked on a Bioanalyzer 2100, and measured again with the KAPA Library Quantification kit. Every immunoSEQ 96-well plate was sequenced on a dedicated single-read 150-cycle Illumina NextSeq 550 flow cell. The study's own analysis went as follows. Because the immunoSEQ output included only junctional sequences and no quality scores, the filtering could not be the same as the filtering used for full-length reads. To assign V/J genes and CDR3, sequences were annotated using PyIR, a Python wrapper for IgBLAST v1.9, with IMGT germline references. Any read was removed if the V/J assignment was weak (E-value above 1e-6), the CDR3 was missing, or the read contained stop codons, out-of-frame junctions, or ambiguous translated residues. V3J clonotypes were defined as sequences sharing the same inferred V gene, J gene, and CDR3 amino acid sequence. Percentage overlap between repertoires was calculated by dividing the number of shared unique clonotypes by the size of the smaller repertoire. Richness of each repertoire was evaluated using RTK rarefaction, the Chao1 estimator, and Recon v2.1 estimates of unobserved clonotypes. For all TCRbeta clonotypes obtained by the gDNA method from a few donors, generation probabilities were computed with OLGA. TCRdb obtained this table from immuneACCESS and retained in-frame rearrangements with V and J assigned. These tables miss some clones; where compared with another copy, unresolved V genes account for less than half of the shortfall, and the remainder is unexplained. The V and J calls and the clone size are those of that table, but D and trimming were determined from the DNA. Within this sample are about 1,800,000 clones, with less than 95% of them counted one time only. The leading ten clones occupy more than 0.9% of the sample.

CD8 naive samples were CD45RO-negative cells positively selected for CCR7, giving a CD45RA+CCR7+ population that excluded TemRA cells. Healthy HIV-negative adults with no recently reported acute infections or vaccinations were included as donors. Only Caucasian adults living in Nashville, Tennessee, USA were represented among the donors. Blood was obtained by leukapheresis, after which PBMCs were separated by Ficoll-Histopaque density gradient centrifugation and cryopreserved in liquid nitrogen vapor phase. Analytical flow cytometry was used to check the purity and quantity of every magnetically sorted T cell population. From each sorted fraction, genomic DNA was isolated and quantified by UV absorbance on a Nanodrop 2000c.

The receptor comes from a man aged 18 to 30 in good health. Source material: naive CD8+ T cells sorted from blood. Interpreted using the paper, the cell subset or site label stands for: CD45RA+CCR7+. The sequence joins TRBV5-4 to TRBJ2-7; a weak D assignment points to TRBD2 (6 bases agree). The CDR3 protein: CASSLAGSYEQYF. The nucleotide sequence reads as follows: TGTGCCAGCAGCTTGGCCGGGAGCTACGAGCAGTACTTC.